The TCR beta chain described here comes from a study of blood T cell repertoires in COVID-19. On the study more broadly: Acute and convalescent COVID-19 samples came from the United States, Italy and Spain. Sample material is recorded as cDNA or gDNA derived from T cells, B-cell-depleted T cells, or PBMCs.

The germline gives CDR1 MNHNY, CDR2 SVGAGI (reference sequence). The CDR3 is 16 residues long. The J segment lost 0 bases and the V segment lost 5 bases, leaving 7 bases of the junction unmatched. This clone was counted a few times. Per the authors' pipeline: It was from reference gene primer amplification that nucleated cell counts were estimated. Profiling relied on immunoSEQ multiplex PCR, and the TCRdb table lists in-frame clones only, not all of them. That table supplies the V and J calls and clone size; D and trimming were determined from the DNA. The sample has about 300,000 clones; around nine tenths are singletons.

The sequence came from a man between 65 and 80 years old with acute or convalescent COVID-19. Sequenced sample: peripheral blood. The chain links TRBV6-6 to TRBJ1-3; the match to TRBD1 covers 7 bases. This CDR3 is CASSPGGSISGNTIYF. For the CDR3, the DNA is TGTGCCAGCAGTCCAGGGGGATCCATCTCTGGAAACACCATATATTTT.